This note documents a single T cell receptor beta chain sequence. These data are taken from a study of blood T cell repertoires in COVID-19. Overall study: T cells, B-cell-depleted T cells, or PBMCs supplied cDNA or gDNA.

V lost 4 bases, J lost 6 bases, and 1 base stayed unmatched. CDR3 length equals 13 residues. Per the germline V gene, CDR1 is SGHTA and CDR2 is FQGTGA. The data were produced by immunoSEQ multiplex PCR, yet TCRdb's version contains in-frame clones alone and is incomplete. The table records more than 65,000 clones, roughly four fifths of them present only once. Specimen: peripheral blood. The sequence was obtained from a human donor in a cohort sampled during active COVID-19. The genes are TRBV7-3 and TRBJ2-2, with 8 bases identical to TRBD1. The CDR3 spells CASSSDRAGELFF. CDR3 nucleotide sequence: TGTGCCAGCAGCTCGGACAGGGCCGGGGAGCTGTTTTTT.